This record looks at one T cell receptor (beta chain) sequence and its context. CDR3 regions of TCR beta were amplified from RNA transcripts. Following a first-round RT-PCR that used HTBI primers, a second-round multiplex PCR was carried out. TCRdb reprocessed the multiplex PCR reads with MiXCR, giving one entry per CDR3 protein. The sample lists hundreds of thousands of distinct CDR3 sequences, about 41% occurring once. Germline CDR1 and CDR2: LNHDA and SQIVND (reference sequence). Trimming left V 4 bases short and J 0 bases short, with 16 bases between. The CDR3 is made up of 18 amino acids. The record originates from a study of Graves' ophthalmopathy and Graves' hyperthyroidism. With a duration under 3 months, ophthalmopathy in the donors showed moderate-to-severe activity, CAS ≥3 and NOSPECS ≥4. Uncontrolled infections, other autoimmune diseases, pregnancy or lactation barred patients from enrollment. Clinical symptoms and serum thyroxine were used for diagnosis; TRAb, thyroid ultrasound and orbital computed tomography were also relied on.

The sample comprised peripheral blood. This TCR was recovered from an adult man with Graves' ophthalmopathy. The chain has TRBV19 and TRBJ2-6; D tentatively reads TRBD1 or TRBD2 (5 bases each). The CDR3 DNA reads as TGTGCCAGTAGTACACCCGGGACGAGATTCTCTGGGGCCAACGTCCTGACTTTC. This translates into CASSTPGTRFSGANVLTF.